Detailed here is one T cell receptor beta chain. A much larger clone lies one base from this, so it may be a read error. This CDR3 is 17 amino acids long. Germline loops: CDR1 SGHTA, CDR2 FQGNSA. The data belong to a study of lung T cells in sarcoidosis with Löfgren's syndrome. Overall study context: CD4+ T cells build up in sarcoidosis bronchoalveolar lavage fluid.

From the reads, TCRdb called clonotypes with MiXCR, one entry per CDR3 protein. The data contain about 19,000 distinct CDR3 sequences, around 23% of them singletons. The receptor was derived from a human donor with sarcoidosis (Löfgren's syndrome or another form), or a control subject (not recorded which). This rearrangement joins TRBV7-2 to TRBJ2-2, with D possibly matching TRBD1 (8 bases). The sample was CD4+ T cells from bronchoalveolar lavage. The CDR3 sequence: CASSPRGGTGGTGEPFF. The CDR3 DNA reads as TGTGCCAGCAGCCCTAGGGGGGGGACAGGAGGCACCGGGGAGCCGTTTTTT.